This T cell receptor (beta chain) was captured in a study of glioma-infiltrating T cells. The study's findings and limits: Only very few CDR3 sequences appeared in both tissue and blood. Tissue-blood divergence was below expectation in non-neoplastic patients, above in gliomas.

The V gene end was trimmed by 0 bases and the J gene end by 9 bases; junction bases not matched to a gene: 8. The CDR3 extends over 16 amino acids. Germline assignment: CDR1 LGHNA and CDR2 YSLEER. There are many counts of this clonotype. The antigen is undetermined. TCR alpha and beta CDR3 regions were amplified from RNA using iRepertoire nested multiplex PCR. Input was 100-400 ng of tissue mRNA or PBMC total RNA. TCRdb re-called the multiplex PCR reads with MiXCR, one entry per CDR3 protein. This sample yields fewer than 250,000 distinct CDR3 sequences, of which over 25% are seen a single time; roughly a fifth belongs to the top ten.

This chain joins TRBV4-3 and TRBJ2-1; 10 bases fit TRBD2. This receptor was obtained from a human donor with low-grade glioma or glioblastoma, undergoing nonglioma brain surgery, or in good health (not recorded which). Sequencing was performed on glioma tissue, nonneoplastic brain tissue, or PBMCs (not recorded which). The CDR3 nucleotides are TGCGCCAGCAGCCAAGATCTCAGCGGGAGGGCTGTTGAGCAGTTCTTC. Amino acids: CASSQDLSGRAVEQFF.